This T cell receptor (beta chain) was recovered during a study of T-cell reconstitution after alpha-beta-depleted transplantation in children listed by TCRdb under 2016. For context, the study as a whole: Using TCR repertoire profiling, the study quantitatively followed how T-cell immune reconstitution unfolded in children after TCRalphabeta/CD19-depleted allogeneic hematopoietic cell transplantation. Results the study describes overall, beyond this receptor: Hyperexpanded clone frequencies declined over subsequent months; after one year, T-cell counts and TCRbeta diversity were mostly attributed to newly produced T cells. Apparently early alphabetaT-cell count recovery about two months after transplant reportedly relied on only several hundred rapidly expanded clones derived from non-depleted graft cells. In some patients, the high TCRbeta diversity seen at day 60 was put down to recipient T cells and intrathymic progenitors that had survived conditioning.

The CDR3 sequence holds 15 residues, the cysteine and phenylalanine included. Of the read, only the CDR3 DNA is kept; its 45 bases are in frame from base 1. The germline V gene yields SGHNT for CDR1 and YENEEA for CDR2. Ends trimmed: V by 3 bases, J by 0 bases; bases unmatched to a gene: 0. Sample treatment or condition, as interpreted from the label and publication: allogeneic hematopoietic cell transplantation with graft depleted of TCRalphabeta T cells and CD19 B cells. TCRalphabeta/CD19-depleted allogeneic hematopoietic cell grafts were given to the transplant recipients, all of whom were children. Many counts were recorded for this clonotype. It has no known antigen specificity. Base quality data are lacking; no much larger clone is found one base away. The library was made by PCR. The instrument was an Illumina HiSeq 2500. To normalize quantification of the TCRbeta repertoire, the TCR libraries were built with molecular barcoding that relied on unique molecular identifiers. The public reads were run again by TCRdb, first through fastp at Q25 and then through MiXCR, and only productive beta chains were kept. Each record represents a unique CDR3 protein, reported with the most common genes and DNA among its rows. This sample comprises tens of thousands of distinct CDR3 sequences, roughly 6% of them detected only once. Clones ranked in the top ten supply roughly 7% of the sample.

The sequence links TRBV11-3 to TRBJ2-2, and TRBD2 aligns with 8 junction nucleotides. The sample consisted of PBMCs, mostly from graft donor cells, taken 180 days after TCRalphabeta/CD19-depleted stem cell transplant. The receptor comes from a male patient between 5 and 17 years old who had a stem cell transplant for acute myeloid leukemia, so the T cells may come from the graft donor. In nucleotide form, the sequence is TGTGCCAGCAGCTTTAGCGGGACGAACACCGGGGAGCTGTTTTTT. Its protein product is CASSFSGTNTGELFF. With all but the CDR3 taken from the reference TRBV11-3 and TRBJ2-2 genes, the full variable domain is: EAGVVQSPRYKIIEKKQPVAFWCNPISGHNTLYWYLQNLGQGPELLIRYENEEAVDDSQLPKDRFSAERLKGVDSTLKIQPAELGDSAVYLCASSFSGTNTGELFFGEGSRLTVL.